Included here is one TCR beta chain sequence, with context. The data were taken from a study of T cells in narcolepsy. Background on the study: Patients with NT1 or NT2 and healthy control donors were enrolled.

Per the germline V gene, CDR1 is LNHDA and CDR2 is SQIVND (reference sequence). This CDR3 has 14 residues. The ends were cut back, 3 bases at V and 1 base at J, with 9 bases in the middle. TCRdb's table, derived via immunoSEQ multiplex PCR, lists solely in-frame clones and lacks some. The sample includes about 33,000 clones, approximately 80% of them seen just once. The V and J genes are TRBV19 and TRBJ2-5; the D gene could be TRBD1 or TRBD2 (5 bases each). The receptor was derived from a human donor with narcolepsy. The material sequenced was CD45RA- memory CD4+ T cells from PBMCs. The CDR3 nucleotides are TGTGCCAGTAGTATTTTAGGGACCCAAGAGACCCAGTACTTC. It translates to CASSILGTQETQYF. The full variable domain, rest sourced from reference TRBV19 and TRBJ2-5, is DGGITQSPKYLFRKEGQNVTLSCEQNLNHDAMYWYRQDPGQGLRLIYYSQIVNDFQKGDIAEGYSVSREKKESFPLTVTSAQKNPTAFYLCASSILGTQETQYFGPGTRLLVL.